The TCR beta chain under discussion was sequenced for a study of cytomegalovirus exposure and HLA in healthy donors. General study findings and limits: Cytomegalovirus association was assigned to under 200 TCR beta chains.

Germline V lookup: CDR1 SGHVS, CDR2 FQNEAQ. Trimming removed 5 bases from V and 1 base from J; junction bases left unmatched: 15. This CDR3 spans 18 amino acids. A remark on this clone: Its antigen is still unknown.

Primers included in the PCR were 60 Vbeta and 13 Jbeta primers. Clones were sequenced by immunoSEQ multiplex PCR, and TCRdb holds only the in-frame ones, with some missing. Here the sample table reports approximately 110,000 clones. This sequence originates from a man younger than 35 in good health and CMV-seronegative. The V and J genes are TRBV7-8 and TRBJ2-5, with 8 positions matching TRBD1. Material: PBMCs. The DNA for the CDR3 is TGTGCCAGCAGCATGCGGAGCTGGGACAGGCTGGTCCAAGAGACCCAGTACTTC. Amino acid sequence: CASSMRSWDRLVQETQYF.